This is a list of T cell receptor beta chains from one sample in a study of Graves' ophthalmopathy and Graves' hyperthyroidism. One entry per CDR3 protein, called by TCRdb with MiXCR from the multiplex PCR reads. The sample has approximately 700,000 distinct CDR3 sequences, 40% seen once. The material sequenced was peripheral blood. The receptors come from an adult man with Graves' ophthalmopathy. Both conserved end residues are part of each CDR3. Fields, in order: D gene, J gene, V gene, clone size, CDR3 DNA, CDR3 protein. D genes are given only for firm matches. For some rows the clone size is stated as once, few or many, or as a class when expanded; others skip it.

.	TRBJ1-1	TRBV6-2/TRBV6-3	few	TGTGCCAGCAGTTCTTACACCGGATTTGAAGCTTTCTTT	CASSSYTGFEAFF
.	TRBJ1-1	TRBV7-2	.	TGTGCCAGCAGCCCGCGGGCGGGGGGAACTGAAGCTTTCTTT	CASSPRAGGTEAFF
.	TRBJ1-1	TRBV9	.	TGTGCCAGCAGCGAGTGGGGGGCCAGGCGAGGTACTGAAGCTTTCTTT	CASSEWGARRGTEAFF
.	TRBJ2-7	TRBV5-1	few	TGCGCCAGCAGCTTTGGGTTTGACGAGCAGTACTTC	CASSFGFDEQYF
.	TRBJ1-2	TRBV15	many	TGTGCCACCAGCAGAGAATCTAACTATGGCTACACCTTC	CATSRESNYGYTF
TRBD1	TRBJ2-5	TRBV5-4	few	TGTGCCAGCAGCAACAGGGGGGATGGCCAAGAGACCCAGTACTTC	CASSNRGDGQETQYF
.	TRBJ1-6	TRBV6-1	many	TGTGCCAGCAGTGAATCTAGGGTGGGGAATTCACCCCTCCACTTT	CASSESRVGNSPLHF
TRBD1	TRBJ2-7	TRBV12-5	.	TGTGCTAGTGGTTTATCTTCCAGGGGGCGGTACGAGCAGTACTTC	CASGLSSRGRYEQYF
TRBD1	TRBJ1-5	TRBV20-1	.	TGCAGTGCTAGAGATGTTTTTGGACAGGGCTATAGCAATCAGCCCCAGCATTTT	CSARDVFGQGYSNQPQHF
.	TRBJ1-4	TRBV25-1	many	TGTGCCAGCAGTGATAGTGAAAAACTGTTTTTT	CASSDSEKLFF
TRBD2	TRBJ2-5	TRBV2	.	TGTGCCAGCAGTGATGGAATAGCGGGGGCCCAAGAGACCCAGTACTTC	CASSDGIAGAQETQYF